The source of this T cell receptor (beta chain) is a study of OX40 agonist ivuxolimab in advanced cancers. Study results and limitations: The antigen specificity of the peripheral T cells (those that were expanded) was not determined.

From germline, CDR1 is SGDLS and CDR2 YYNGEE. V shed 3 bases, J shed 4 bases, and the junction held 7 bases outside the gene matches. This CDR3 contains 16 residues. Libraries were prepared by immunoSEQ multiplex PCR; TCRdb keeps only in-frame clonotypes and omits some of them. This sample has 80,000 to 100,000 clones; 80% to 90% occur once, and the top ten carry around 0.3%. Concerning this clone itself: No antigen is known for it.

The sequence derives from an adult with an advanced solid tumor such as melanoma, head and neck, liver or kidney cancer. The chain has TRBV9 and TRBJ1-2; 12 positions agree with TRBD1. Sequenced here: CD4+ or CD8+ T cells sorted from blood, sampled in a trial of the OX40 agonist ivuxolimab. Here the CDR3 reads CASSGTGTGGTYGYTF. DNA for the CDR3: TGTGCCAGCAGCGGGACCGGGACAGGGGGCACCTATGGCTACACCTTC.